The entry below describes one TCR beta chain. Sequenced by immunoSEQ multiplex PCR; TCRdb stores in-frame clones only, minus some. This sample has about 91,000 clones, with roughly nine tenths found just once. The CDR3 length is 12 residues. The V gene's germline CDR1 is SGHKS and CDR2 YYEKEE (reference sequence). The ends were cut back, 4 bases at V and 9 bases at J, with 10 bases in the middle. This sample is part of a study of blood T cell repertoires in COVID-19. The sequence was collected from a man in his 70s with acute or convalescent COVID-19. V is TRBV5-5 and J is TRBJ2-2, with TRBD2 as a possible D gene (5 bases). Specimen: peripheral blood. DNA for the CDR3: TGTGCCAGCAGCGCCGGGATTCGGGAGCTGTTTTTT. The encoded protein is CASSAGIRELFF.